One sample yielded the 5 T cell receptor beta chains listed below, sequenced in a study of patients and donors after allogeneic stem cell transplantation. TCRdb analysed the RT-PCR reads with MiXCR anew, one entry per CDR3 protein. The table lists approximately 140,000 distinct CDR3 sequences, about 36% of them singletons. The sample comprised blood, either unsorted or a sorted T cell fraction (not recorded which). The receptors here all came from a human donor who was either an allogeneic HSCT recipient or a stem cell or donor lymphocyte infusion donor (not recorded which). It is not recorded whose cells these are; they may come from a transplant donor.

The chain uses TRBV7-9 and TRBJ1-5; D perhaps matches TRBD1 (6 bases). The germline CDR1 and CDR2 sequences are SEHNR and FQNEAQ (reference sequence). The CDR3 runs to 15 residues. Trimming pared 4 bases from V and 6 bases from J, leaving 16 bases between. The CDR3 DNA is TGTGCCAGCAGCTCCGGTTGGGGGGCAGGTCAGCCCCAGCATTTT. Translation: CASSSGWGAGQPQHF. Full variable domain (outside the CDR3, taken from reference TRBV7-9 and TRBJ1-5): DTGVSQNPRHKITKRGQNVTFRCDPISEHNRLYWYRQTLGQGPEFLTYFQNEAQLEKSRLLSDRFSAERPKGSFSTLEIQRTEQGDSAMYLCASSSGWGAGQPQHFGDGTRLSIL.

The CDR3 loop reads CSARERYEQYV. In DNA, the CDR3 is TGCAGTGCTAGAGAGCGGTACGAGCAGTACGTC. The V gene is TRBV20-1, the J gene TRBJ2-7, with D unresolved. The CDR3 covers 11 residues. V was shortened by 0 bases and J by 4 bases, with 4 bases between the two germline ends. Germline lookup yields CDR1 DFQATT and CDR2 SNEGSKA (reference sequence).

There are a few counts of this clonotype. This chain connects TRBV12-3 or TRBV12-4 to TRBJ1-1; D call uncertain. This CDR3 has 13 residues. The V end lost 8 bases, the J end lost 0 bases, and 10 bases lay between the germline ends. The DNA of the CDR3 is TGTGCCAGCCTACGGTGGCTGAACACTGAAGCTTTCTTT. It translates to CASLRWLNTEAFF.

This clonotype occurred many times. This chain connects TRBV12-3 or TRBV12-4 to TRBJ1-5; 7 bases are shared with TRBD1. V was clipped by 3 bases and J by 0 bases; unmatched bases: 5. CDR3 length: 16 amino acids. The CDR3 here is CASSFGTVNSNQPQHF. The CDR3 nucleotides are TGTGCCAGCAGTTTTGGGACAGTTAATAGCAATCAGCCCCAGCATTTT.

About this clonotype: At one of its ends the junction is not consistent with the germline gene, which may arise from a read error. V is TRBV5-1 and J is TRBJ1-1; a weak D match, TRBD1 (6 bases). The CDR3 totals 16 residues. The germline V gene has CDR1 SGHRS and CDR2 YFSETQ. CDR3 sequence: CASTLGQGGGNTEAFF. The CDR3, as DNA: TGCGCCAGCACCTTGGGACAAGGGGGAGGGAACACTGAAGCTTTCTTT.